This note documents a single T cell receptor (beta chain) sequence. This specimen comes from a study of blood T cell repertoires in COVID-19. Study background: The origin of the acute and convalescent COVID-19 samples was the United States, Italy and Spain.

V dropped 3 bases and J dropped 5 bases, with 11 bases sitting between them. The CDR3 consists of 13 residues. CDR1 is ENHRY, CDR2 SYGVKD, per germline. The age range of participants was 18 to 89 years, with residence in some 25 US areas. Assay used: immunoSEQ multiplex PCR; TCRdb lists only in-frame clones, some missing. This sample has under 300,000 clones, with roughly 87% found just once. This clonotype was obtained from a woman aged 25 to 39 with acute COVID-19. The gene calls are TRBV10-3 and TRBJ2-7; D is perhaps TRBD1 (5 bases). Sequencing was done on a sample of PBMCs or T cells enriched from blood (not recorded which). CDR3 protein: CAISDGQGNEQYF. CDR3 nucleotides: TGTGCCATCAGTGATGGGCAGGGCAACGAGCAGTACTTC.